What follows is one TCR beta chain and its context. Individual cDNA molecules received unique molecular identifiers during library preparation. TCRdb itself ran the 5' RACE reads through MiXCR, one entry per CDR3 protein. The table has about 76,000 distinct CDR3 sequences, over 9% seen once. The germline V and J ends were trimmed by 4 bases and 6 bases, with 14 bases remaining between them. Germline CDR1 is SGHAT and CDR2 is FQNNGV. There are 14 residues in the CDR3. The data belong to a study of early T cells in non-severe SARS-CoV-2 infection. The sequenced material came from whole blood. The rearrangement uses TRBV11-2 and TRBJ2-3, with D possibly being TRBD1 (5 bases). The TCR sequence derives from an adult who was a healthcare worker with PCR-confirmed SARS-CoV-2 infection or an uninfected control (not recorded which). CDR3 coding DNA: TGTGCCAGCAGCTCCACCAGGGTACCGGATACGCAGTATTTT. Its protein is CASSSTRVPDTQYF.